The clone carrying this T cell receptor beta chain was recorded a few times. Antigen unknown. The sample originates from a study of beta chain features in type 1 diabetes. As for the study in general: Healthy donors resembled patients in age, gender and cell yields. Sorted cells examined across all samples numbered about 110,000,000. Study conclusions and caveats: Diminished insertions and augmented deletions at VDJ junctions characterized type 1 diabetes patients.

The entirety of the isolated RNA underwent reverse transcription, so expressed TCRB transcripts were sequenced. The data were produced by immunoSEQ multiplex PCR, yet TCRdb's version contains in-frame clones alone and is incomplete. The table has 900,000 or so clones, 17% seen once. Sequencing was carried out using naive CD4+ T cells from blood. The origin of this receptor is a young woman in good health.

CDR3 sequence reads: CASSADAGVEKLFF. DNA of the CDR3: TGTGCCAGCAGCGCAGATGCGGGCGTCGAAAAACTGTTTTTT. The rearrangement links TRBV9 to TRBJ1-4; no clear D. Germline V gene sequence: CDR1 SGDLS, CDR2 YYNGEE. The CDR3 loop spans 14 amino acids. The V end lost 3 bases, the J end lost 8 bases, and 14 bases lay between the germline ends. Using reference TRBV9 and TRBJ1-4 for the parts outside the CDR3, the full variable domain is DSGVTQTPKHLITATGQRVTLRCSPRSGDLSVYWYQQSLDQGLQFLIQYYNGEERAKGNILERFSAQQFPDLHSELNLSSLELGDSALYFCASSADAGVEKLFFGSGTQLSVL.